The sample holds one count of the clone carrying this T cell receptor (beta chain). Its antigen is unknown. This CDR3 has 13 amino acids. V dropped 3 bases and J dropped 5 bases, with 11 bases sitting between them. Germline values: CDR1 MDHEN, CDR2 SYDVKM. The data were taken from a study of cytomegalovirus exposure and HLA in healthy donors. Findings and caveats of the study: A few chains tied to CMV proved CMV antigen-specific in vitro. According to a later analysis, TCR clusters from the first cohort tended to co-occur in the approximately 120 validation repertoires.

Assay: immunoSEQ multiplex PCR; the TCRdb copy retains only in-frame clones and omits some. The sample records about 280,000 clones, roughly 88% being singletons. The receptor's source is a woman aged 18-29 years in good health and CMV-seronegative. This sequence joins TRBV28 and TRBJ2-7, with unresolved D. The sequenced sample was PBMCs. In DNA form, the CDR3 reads TGTGCCAGCAGTTTGAGGAGTCCCCACGAGCAGTACTTC. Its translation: CASSLRSPHEQYF.